The 25 T cell receptor beta chains below all came from one sample that was sequenced in a study of T cell responses to AZD1222 COVID-19 vaccine. Some clones are missing from TCRdb's copy, which holds only in-frame ones; the method was immunoSEQ multiplex PCR. Of 160,000 or so clones listed, around 94% are singletons. This sample comprised peripheral blood, obtained 28 days after the second AZD1222 dose. The receptors derive from an adult who received the AZD1222 COVID-19 vaccine.

The gene calls are TRBV5-1 and TRBJ1-3; no clear D. Trimming shortened V by 0 bases and J by 0 bases, and 16 bases separated the two germline ends. Germline CDR1 SGHRS, CDR2 YFSETQ. The CDR3 is 18 residues long. In nucleotides, the CDR3 is TGCGCCAGCAGCTTGGCCTCGACGAGTGTACGCTCTGGAAACACCATATATTTT. This gives the protein CASSLASTSVRSGNTIYF.

This clone turned up a few times. The rearrangement links TRBV9 to TRBJ2-7; D unclear. V lost 2 bases, J lost 5 bases, and 14 bases lay in between. The germline CDR1 and CDR2 sequences are SGDLS and YYNGEE. The CDR3 totals 14 residues. The CDR3 protein is CASSVWDGGHEQYF. The CDR3 DNA reads as TGTGCCAGCAGCGTGTGGGATGGCGGCCACGAGCAGTACTTC.

This chain links TRBV3-1 (or the pseudogene TRBV3-2) with TRBJ1-3; D gene uncertain. Trimming stripped 0 bases from V and 3 bases from J, with 15 bases between. Germline CDR1 and CDR2: LGHDT and YNNKEL (reference sequence). The CDR3 has 17 residues. CDR3: CASSQDSPGSSGNTIYF. The CDR3 DNA follows: TGTGCCAGCAGCCAAGATTCGCCGGGGAGTAGTGGAAACACCATATATTTT.

The rearrangement uses TRBV15 and TRBJ1-2; D possibly corresponds to TRBD1 (6 bases). Germline lookup yields CDR1 LNHNV and CDR2 YYDKDF (reference sequence). With 5 bases removed from V and 3 bases from J, the gap between germline ends came to 16 bases. The CDR3 is 15 residues long. The CDR3 reads CATSGYDRLDYGYTF. The DNA for the CDR3 is TGTGCCACCAGCGGGTATGACAGGCTAGACTATGGCTACACCTTC.

The V call is TRBV9, the J call TRBJ2-4; 8 bases are shared with TRBD1. The CDR3 length is 14 residues. J was trimmed by 4 bases and V by 4 bases; bases with no gene match: 4. Germline V gives CDR1 SGDLS, CDR2 YYNGEE. CDR3 bases: TGTGCCAGCAGCCCCGGGACAGGAAAAAACATTCAGTACTTC. Translation gives CASSPGTGKNIQYF.

The V call is TRBV6-6, the J call TRBJ1-1; no reliable D call. Germline CDR1 is MNHNY and CDR2 is SVGAGI (reference sequence). The CDR3 runs 15 residues. The ends were cut back, 0 bases at V and 1 base at J, with 9 bases in the middle. In nucleotides, the CDR3 is TGTGCCAGCAGTTACTCGCTTTCGGCGAACACTGAAGCTTTCTTT. This encodes CASSYSLSANTEAFF.

The V and J genes are TRBV4-1 and TRBJ1-1, with D perhaps TRBD1 (5 bases). V was shortened by 4 bases and J by 1 base, with 13 bases between the two germline ends. The CDR3 covers 15 residues. Germline V gene sequence: CDR1 MGHRA, CDR2 YSYEKL. The CDR3 spells CASSRVRQTNTEAFF. The CDR3 DNA is TGCGCCAGCAGCCGAGTTAGACAGACGAACACTGAAGCTTTCTTT.

The gene calls are TRBV19 and TRBJ1-2; the D is unclear. V gave up 2 bases and J gave up 4 bases, with 5 bases separating them. Germline CDR1 reads LNHDA; CDR2 reads SQIVND (reference sequence). The CDR3 totals 12 residues. This CDR3 reads CASSITAYGYTF. The DNA for the CDR3 is TGTGCCAGTAGTATAACGGCCTATGGCTACACCTTC.

This chain joins TRBV11-3 and TRBJ2-6; D not resolved. V was clipped by 5 bases and J by 0 bases, with 2 bases between them. The CDR3 is 13 residues long. Germline CDR1 is SGHNT and CDR2 is YENEEA. CDR3 bases: TGTGCCAGCAGCGTCTCTGGGGCCAACGTCCTGACTTTC. Translating gives CASSVSGANVLTF.

V gene TRBV4-3 combines with J gene TRBJ1-2; a possible D gene is TRBD1 (6 bases). V was shortened by 2 bases and J by 6 bases, with 10 bases between the two germline ends. The CDR3 runs 13 residues. Germline values: CDR1 LGHNA, CDR2 YSLEER. The CDR3 bases are TGCGCCAGCAGCCAAACTACAGGGCATGGCTACACCTTC. Amino acids: CASSQTTGHGYTF.

This chain links TRBV7-9 with TRBJ1-4; 10 bases align to TRBD1. Germline values: CDR1 SEHNR, CDR2 FQNEAQ (reference sequence). This CDR3 comprises 16 residues. Losses at the gene ends were 6 bases for V and 5 bases for J; bases not matched to a gene: 9. CDR3 region: CASSRDRGRVNEKLFF. The CDR3 bases are TGTGCCAGCAGTCGGGACAGGGGACGCGTCAATGAAAAACTGTTTTTT.

The chain couples TRBV7-6 to TRBJ1-1; TRBD1 might be the D (6 bases). Looked up from germline, CDR1 is SGHVS and CDR2 is FNYEAQ. This CDR3 is built from 14 residues. The germline V and J ends were trimmed by 5 bases and 1 base, with 11 bases remaining between them. CDR3 residues: CASSLQGRNTEAFF. The CDR3 nucleotides read TGTGCCAGCAGCCTACAGGGTCGGAACACTGAAGCTTTCTTT.

The chain is built from TRBV5-3 and TRBJ1-6, with D tentatively TRBD1 (5 bases). TRBV5-3 is known as an ORF, though its function is uncertain. Trimming stripped 2 bases from V and 7 bases from J, with 13 bases between. The CDR3 spans 15 residues. CDR3 sequence (DNA): TGTGCCAGAAGCTTCCCCGGGACGGGGAATTCACCCCTCCACTTT. It specifies CARSFPGTGNSPLHF.

The chain recombines TRBV28 with TRBJ2-1, with D possibly TRBD2 on 5 matching bases. V was pared by 2 bases and J by 2 bases, with 7 bases between. CDR3 length: 14 residues. CDR1 is MDHEN and CDR2 is SYDVKM in the germline V gene. CDR3 bases: TGTGCCAGCAGTTTAAAAGCGGCCTACAATGAGCAGTTCTTC. Its protein product is CASSLKAAYNEQFF.

The rearrangement uses TRBV18 and TRBJ2-7, with TRBD1 identical over 9 bases. V was clipped by 3 bases and J by 4 bases; unmatched bases: 4. CDR1 is KGHSH and CDR2 is LQKENI in the germline V gene. CDR3 length equals 14 residues. Here the CDR3 reads CASSPRTGEYEQYF. CDR3 in DNA: TGTGCCAGCTCACCCCGGACAGGGGAGTACGAGCAGTACTTC.

The chain recombines TRBV5-1 with TRBJ2-1, with TRBD2 matching over 9 bases. The CDR3 totals 17 residues. Per the germline V gene, CDR1 is SGHRS and CDR2 is YFSETQ. V lost 4 bases to trimming and J lost 7 bases; unmatched junction nucleotides: 15. The CDR3 loop reads CASSPEGAGGPWNEQFF. DNA of the CDR3: TGCGCCAGCAGCCCGGAGGGCGCGGGAGGGCCGTGGAATGAGCAGTTCTTC.

The chain employs TRBV30 and TRBJ1-1; D not resolved. Germline V CDR1 and CDR2: GTSNPN, SVGIG (reference sequence). The CDR3 spans 12 residues. Trimming left V 2 bases short and J 12 bases short, with 16 bases between. The CDR3 sequence: CAWSLTYLGSFF. The CDR3 nucleotides read TGTGCCTGGAGTCTTACTTATCTCGGGTCTTTCTTT.

V and J are TRBV6-6 and TRBJ1-2; the D is unclear. V was cut by 6 bases and J by 8 bases, with 10 bases left in between. Germline loops: CDR1 MNHNY, CDR2 SVGAGI (reference sequence). The CDR3 length is 11 residues. The CDR3 DNA sequence: TGTGCCAGCAGCCAAGCGCGGGGCTACACCTTC. This gives the protein CASSQARGYTF.

This clone was recorded once. This chain connects TRBV28 to TRBJ1-1, with no clear D. The length of the CDR3 is 11 residues. V was trimmed by 2 bases and J by 3 bases, leaving 1 base between them. Germline V CDR1 and CDR2: MDHEN, SYDVKM. In DNA, the CDR3 is TGTGCCAGCAGTTTACACACTGAAGCTTTCTTT. Translation: CASSLHTEAFF.

The chain has TRBV6-5 and TRBJ2-7, with 7 bases that match TRBD2. V shed 7 bases and J 5 bases; nucleotides not matched to a gene: 11. Germline V gene lookup returns CDR1 MNHEY and CDR2 SVGAGI. The CDR3 loop spans 14 amino acids. Here the CDR3 DNA reads TGTGCCAGCAACCTGGGGGGAGGGCTCCACGAGCAGTACTTC. Translated: CASNLGGGLHEQYF.

The chain joins TRBV6-5 to TRBJ2-2; the D gene is possibly TRBD2 (6 bases). CDR1 is MNHEY, CDR2 SVGAGI, per germline. V lost 2 bases and J 3 bases, leaving 7 bases between the germline ends. The CDR3 totals 14 residues. CDR3 DNA sequence: TGTGCCAGCAGTTACGGAGGGGACACCGGGGAGCTGTTTTTT. Protein sequence: CASSYGGDTGELFF.

The chain links TRBV27 to TRBJ2-1; the D gene is possibly TRBD2 (5 bases). The CDR3 sequence is 15 residues long. Germline loops: CDR1 MNHEY, CDR2 SMNVEV (reference sequence). Between the trimmed V and J ends, which lost 2 bases and 7 bases, there was a span of 15 bases. CDR3 sequence: CASSLPDSLSNEQFF. The DNA of the CDR3 is TGTGCCAGCAGTTTACCGGACTCCCTGAGTAATGAGCAGTTCTTC.

The J gene is TRBJ2-1, the V gene TRBV2; TRBD2 matches at 9 bases. Trimming cost V 7 bases and J 2 bases; bases outside gene matches: 3. The CDR3 sequence is 14 residues long. Germline V gene data show CDR1 as SNHLY and CDR2 as FYNNEI. The CDR3 spells CASTPSGTYNEQFF. The CDR3 bases are TGTGCCAGCACGCCTAGCGGGACCTACAATGAGCAGTTCTTC.

The chain couples TRBV7-2 to TRBJ2-3, with 8 bases identical to TRBD2. This CDR3 spans 16 amino acids. Germline V gene lookup returns CDR1 SGHTA and CDR2 FQGNSA. V lost 5 bases and J lost 2; bases outside the gene matches: 9. The CDR3 coding sequence is TGTGCCAGCAGCCTAACTAGCGGCCTACTCACAGATACGCAGTATTTT. Amino acids: CASSLTSGLLTDTQYF.

The chain links TRBV5-1 to TRBJ2-2, with a tentative D call TRBD2 (6 bases). This CDR3 spans 16 amino acids. The V gene's germline CDR1 is SGHRS and CDR2 YFSETQ. V was trimmed by 5 bases and J by 1 base, leaving 15 bases between them. In DNA, the CDR3 is TGCGCCAGCAGTAGCGGTCCGCTGGGGAACACCGGGGAGCTGTTTTTT. It yields the protein CASSSGPLGNTGELFF.